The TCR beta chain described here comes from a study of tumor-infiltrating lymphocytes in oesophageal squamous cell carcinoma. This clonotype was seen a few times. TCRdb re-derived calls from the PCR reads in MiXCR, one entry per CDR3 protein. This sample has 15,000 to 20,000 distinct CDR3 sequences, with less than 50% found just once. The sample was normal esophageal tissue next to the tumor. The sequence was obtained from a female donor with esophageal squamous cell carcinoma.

Here the CDR3 DNA reads TGCGCCAGCAGTGAGTCCGGGACAGGGATTAATGAGCAGTACTTC. It is translated as CASSESGTGINEQYF. V usage is TRBV10-1 and J usage is TRBJ2-7, with 9 bases lining up with TRBD1. The CDR3 sequence is 15 residues long. V was clipped by 0 bases and J by 7 bases; unmatched bases: 7. The germline gives CDR1 WNHNN, CDR2 SYGVQD (reference sequence).